The T cell receptor beta chain under discussion was sequenced for a study of cytomegalovirus exposure and HLA in healthy donors. The length of the CDR3 is 13 residues. CDR1 and CDR2 from the germline V gene are MNHEY and SMNVEV (reference sequence). V shed 8 bases, J shed 8 bases, and the junction held 6 bases outside the gene matches. This clone was recorded only once. The antigen is undetermined. General study findings and limits: According to a subsequent analysis, TCR clusters identified in the first cohort showed a tendency to co-occur across the 100 to 150 validation repertoires.

Libraries were prepared by immunoSEQ multiplex PCR; TCRdb keeps only in-frame clonotypes and omits some of them. The table lists under 200,000 clones, 80% to 90% of them singletons. J is TRBJ1-4 and V is TRBV27; 9 bases are shared with TRBD1. The source of this sequence is a woman aged 25 to 39 in good health and CMV-seronegative. Sequenced sample: PBMCs. The CDR3 nucleotides read TGTGCCAGCCGGGACAGGGAGGGGGAAAAACTGTTTTTT. Its protein product is CASRDREGEKLFF.